These T cell receptor beta chains were read from a single sample in a study of OX40 agonist ivuxolimab in advanced cancers. TCRdb's table, derived via immunoSEQ multiplex PCR, lists solely in-frame clones and lacks some. This table has tens of thousands of clones, approximately 90% appearing once. The material was CD4+ or CD8+ T cells sorted from blood, obtained in a trial of the OX40 agonist ivuxolimab. Receptors were obtained from an adult with an advanced solid tumor such as melanoma, head and neck, liver or kidney cancer. Both conserved end residues are part of each CDR3. Fields, in order: J gene, V gene, CDR3 length, D gene, clone size, CDR3 protein, CDR3 DNA. A D gene is named only where the DNA matches it firmly. Part of the rows lack a size; the others show once, few, many or a class for expanded clones.

j_gene: TRBJ1-4; v_gene: TRBV6-1; len: 14; d_gene: .; abundance: .; CDR3aa: CASSAEDNDEKLFF; CDR3nt: TGTGCCAGTAGTGCCGAGGACAACGATGAAAAACTGTTTTTT
j_gene: TRBJ1-2; v_gene: TRBV7-8; len: 16; d_gene: .; abundance: .; CDR3aa: CASTPPWGSPNYGYTF; CDR3nt: TGTGCCAGCACCCCACCTTGGGGGTCTCCTAACTATGGCTACACCTTC
j_gene: TRBJ2-1; v_gene: TRBV27; len: 20; d_gene: TRBD2; abundance: .; CDR3aa: CASSSPPNDSSGGTGNEQFF; CDR3nt: TGTGCCAGCAGTTCCCCTCCCAACGACAGCTCCGGGGGGACGGGCAATGAGCAGTTCTTC
j_gene: TRBJ2-1; v_gene: TRBV4-3; len: 18; d_gene: TRBD2; abundance: .; CDR3aa: CASSQDPGLAGPANEQFF; CDR3nt: TGCGCCAGCAGCCAAGATCCAGGACTAGCGGGACCGGCCAATGAGCAGTTCTTC
j_gene: TRBJ2-2; v_gene: TRBV14; len: 15; d_gene: .; abundance: .; CDR3aa: CASSQDGRYTGELFF; CDR3nt: TGTGCCAGCAGCCAAGACGGACGTTACACCGGGGAGCTGTTTTTT
j_gene: TRBJ1-1; v_gene: TRBV6-5; len: 13; d_gene: .; abundance: .; CDR3aa: CASSYSLNTEAFF; CDR3nt: TGTGCCAGCAGTTATTCCTTGAACACTGAAGCTTTCTTT
j_gene: TRBJ2-1; v_gene: TRBV9; len: 14; d_gene: .; abundance: .; CDR3aa: CASSVEGEWNEQFF; CDR3nt: TGTGCCAGCAGCGTAGAGGGGGAGTGGAATGAGCAGTTCTTC
j_gene: TRBJ2-5; v_gene: TRBV27; len: 16; d_gene: .; abundance: .; CDR3aa: CASSLTPGTFSETQYF; CDR3nt: TGTGCCAGCAGTTTAACCCCCGGGACTTTTTCAGAGACCCAGTACTTC
j_gene: TRBJ2-4; v_gene: TRBV9; len: 15; d_gene: TRBD1; abundance: .; CDR3aa: CASSVGRTGPNIQYF; CDR3nt: TGTGCCAGCAGCGTAGGGCGGACAGGACCTAACATTCAGTACTTC
j_gene: TRBJ2-1; v_gene: TRBV6-5; len: 14; d_gene: TRBD2; abundance: .; CDR3aa: CASSQRGAYNEQFF; CDR3nt: TGTGCCAGCAGCCAGCGGGGGGCTTACAATGAGCAGTTCTTC
j_gene: TRBJ1-1; v_gene: TRBV7-8; len: 15; d_gene: .; abundance: once; CDR3aa: CASSLGLYTVREAFF; CDR3nt: TGTGCCAGCAGCTTAGGGCTGTACACAGTCCGTGAAGCTTTCTTT
j_gene: TRBJ2-7; v_gene: TRBV7-9; len: 14; d_gene: TRBD1; abundance: .; CDR3aa: CASSSPGQLYEQYF; CDR3nt: TGTGCCAGCAGCTCCCCGGGACAGCTGTACGAGCAGTACTTC
j_gene: TRBJ1-1; v_gene: TRBV5-1; len: 16; d_gene: TRBD1; abundance: .; CDR3aa: CASSPGTGIMNTEAFF; CDR3nt: TGCGCCAGCAGCCCCGGGACAGGGATCATGAACACTGAAGCTTTCTTT
j_gene: TRBJ2-3; v_gene: TRBV11-1; len: 13; d_gene: .; abundance: .; CDR3aa: CASSFSSTDTQYF; CDR3nt: TGTGCCAGCAGCTTCTCTAGCACAGATACGCAGTATTTT
j_gene: TRBJ2-1; v_gene: TRBV7-9; len: 11; d_gene: .; abundance: .; CDR3aa: CASSSRDEQFF; CDR3nt: TGTGCCAGCAGTTCCAGGGATGAGCAGTTCTTC
j_gene: TRBJ2-1; v_gene: TRBV7-9; len: 13; d_gene: .; abundance: .; CDR3aa: CASSLEGHAEQFF; CDR3nt: TGTGCCAGCAGCTTAGAGGGTCACGCTGAGCAGTTCTTC
j_gene: TRBJ1-4; v_gene: TRBV30; len: 15; d_gene: .; abundance: once; CDR3aa: CAWSVGITTNEKLFF; CDR3nt: TGTGCCTGGAGTGTAGGGATCACAACTAATGAAAAACTGTTTTTT
j_gene: TRBJ2-3; v_gene: TRBV5-4; len: 12; d_gene: .; abundance: .; CDR3aa: CASSYRGDTQYF; CDR3nt: TGTGCCAGCAGCTACCGCGGAGATACGCAGTATTTT
j_gene: TRBJ2-1; v_gene: TRBV19; len: 13; d_gene: TRBD2; abundance: .; CDR3aa: CASSIGTSVEQFF; CDR3nt: TGTGCCAGTAGTATAGGAACTAGCGTTGAGCAGTTCTTC
j_gene: TRBJ1-1; v_gene: TRBV6-1; len: 15; d_gene: .; abundance: .; CDR3aa: CASSDEGLGGTEAFF; CDR3nt: TGTGCCAGCAGTGACGAGGGGTTAGGGGGCACTGAAGCTTTCTTT
j_gene: TRBJ2-1; v_gene: TRBV11-3; len: 15; d_gene: TRBD2; abundance: .; CDR3aa: CASSLDPTSGSEQFF; CDR3nt: TGTGCCAGCAGCTTAGATCCAACTAGCGGGAGCGAGCAGTTCTTC
j_gene: TRBJ1-1; v_gene: TRBV27; len: 15; d_gene: .; abundance: .; CDR3aa: CASSLSLGGNTEAFF; CDR3nt: TGTGCCAGCAGTTTATCCCTCGGGGGGAACACTGAAGCTTTCTTT
j_gene: TRBJ1-5; v_gene: TRBV19; len: 15; d_gene: .; abundance: .; CDR3aa: CASSIASRSNQPQHF; CDR3nt: TGTGCCAGTAGTATCGCCAGTCGGAGCAATCAGCCCCAGCATTTT
j_gene: TRBJ1-1; v_gene: TRBV4-2; len: 15; d_gene: .; abundance: .; CDR3aa: CASSQAETGTDEAFF; CDR3nt: TGTGCCAGCAGCCAAGCCGAAACCGGGACGGATGAAGCTTTCTTT
j_gene: TRBJ1-2; v_gene: TRBV5-4; len: 14; d_gene: .; abundance: .; CDR3aa: CASSLEGTNYGYTF; CDR3nt: TGTGCCAGCAGCTTGGAGGGCACTAACTATGGCTACACCTTC
j_gene: TRBJ1-1; v_gene: TRBV6-6; len: 15; d_gene: .; abundance: .; CDR3aa: CASSYPPGGKTEAFF; CDR3nt: TGTGCCAGCAGTTACCCCCCGGGGGGTAAGACTGAAGCTTTCTTT
j_gene: TRBJ1-1; v_gene: TRBV4-3; len: 16; d_gene: .; abundance: .; CDR3aa: CASSPHSGQLNTEAFF; CDR3nt: TGCGCCAGCAGCCCCCACTCCGGACAGCTGAACACTGAAGCTTTCTTT
j_gene: TRBJ2-7; v_gene: TRBV7-9; len: 14; d_gene: .; abundance: .; CDR3aa: CASSLGIRSYEQYF; CDR3nt: TGTGCCAGCAGCTTAGGTATTCGGAGCTACGAGCAGTACTTC
j_gene: TRBJ2-3; v_gene: TRBV15; len: 15; d_gene: .; abundance: once; CDR3aa: CATSRDTHDTDTQYF; CDR3nt: TGTGCCACCAGCAGAGATACGCATGACACAGATACGCAGTATTTT
j_gene: TRBJ2-7; v_gene: TRBV7-9; len: 14; d_gene: .; abundance: .; CDR3aa: CASTKSLQSYEQYF; CDR3nt: TGTGCCAGCACCAAGAGCTTACAGTCCTACGAGCAGTACTTC
j_gene: TRBJ2-2; v_gene: TRBV7-9; len: 14; d_gene: .; abundance: .; CDR3aa: CASSVVENTGELFF; CDR3nt: TGTGCCAGCAGCGTAGTAGAGAACACCGGGGAGCTGTTTTTT
j_gene: TRBJ2-7; v_gene: TRBV19; len: 10; d_gene: .; abundance: .; CDR3aa: CASGTYEQYF; CDR3nt: TGTGCCAGCGGGACCTACGAGCAGTACTTC
j_gene: TRBJ1-1; v_gene: TRBV5-1; len: 14; d_gene: TRBD1; abundance: .; CDR3aa: CASSGTGEYTEAFF; CDR3nt: TGCGCCAGCAGCGGGACAGGGGAGTACACTGAAGCTTTCTTT
j_gene: TRBJ1-2; v_gene: TRBV28; len: 14; d_gene: TRBD1; abundance: .; CDR3aa: CASSLDRGFYGYTF; CDR3nt: TGTGCCAGCAGCCTGGACAGGGGATTCTATGGCTACACCTTC
j_gene: TRBJ2-5; v_gene: TRBV7-9; len: 14; d_gene: .; abundance: .; CDR3aa: CASSLGGAKETQYF; CDR3nt: TGTGCCAGCAGCTTAGGGGGAGCCAAAGAGACCCAGTACTTC
j_gene: TRBJ2-1; v_gene: TRBV27; len: 13; d_gene: .; abundance: .; CDR3aa: CASSSQIHNEQFF; CDR3nt: TGTGCCAGCAGTTCCCAGATACACAATGAGCAGTTCTTC
j_gene: TRBJ1-1; v_gene: TRBV6-6; len: 13; d_gene: .; abundance: .; CDR3aa: CASSLSANTEAFF; CDR3nt: TGTGCCAGCAGTTTATCGGCGAACACTGAAGCTTTCTTT
j_gene: TRBJ2-1; v_gene: TRBV6-1; len: 11; d_gene: .; abundance: .; CDR3aa: CATTPWDEQFF; CDR3nt: TGTGCCACCACTCCTTGGGATGAGCAGTTCTTC
j_gene: TRBJ1-1; v_gene: TRBV2; len: 12; d_gene: .; abundance: .; CDR3aa: CASSEGHTEAFF; CDR3nt: TGTGCCAGCAGTGAAGGTCACACTGAAGCTTTCTTT
j_gene: TRBJ2-7; v_gene: TRBV7-6; len: 15; d_gene: .; abundance: once; CDR3aa: CASSLDGGTGDEQYF; CDR3nt: TGTGCCAGCAGCCTGGATGGGGGCACGGGGGACGAGCAGTACTTC
j_gene: TRBJ1-6; v_gene: TRBV6-5; len: 14; d_gene: .; abundance: .; CDR3aa: CASSYSGGNSPLHF; CDR3nt: TGTGCCAGCAGTTACTCAGGTGGGAATTCACCCCTCCACTTT
j_gene: TRBJ2-7; v_gene: TRBV5-6; len: 12; d_gene: .; abundance: .; CDR3aa: CASSLAADEQYF; CDR3nt: TGTGCCAGCAGCCTGGCAGCGGACGAGCAGTACTTC
j_gene: TRBJ2-1; v_gene: TRBV7-2; len: 14; d_gene: .; abundance: .; CDR3aa: CASSPWGLYNEQFF; CDR3nt: TGTGCCAGCAGCCCCTGGGGACTCTACAATGAGCAGTTCTTC
j_gene: TRBJ2-7; v_gene: TRBV7-2; len: 15; d_gene: .; abundance: .; CDR3aa: CASSLSLGTLYEQYF; CDR3nt: TGTGCCAGCAGCTTAAGTCTTGGGACACTGTACGAGCAGTACTTC
j_gene: TRBJ2-1; v_gene: TRBV2; len: 13; d_gene: .; abundance: .; CDR3aa: CASSDETYNEQFF; CDR3nt: TGTGCCAGCAGTGACGAGACTTACAATGAGCAGTTCTTC
j_gene: TRBJ1-1; v_gene: TRBV4-2; len: 16; d_gene: .; abundance: .; CDR3aa: CASSQEPDAMNTEAFF; CDR3nt: TGTGCCAGCAGCCAGGAACCCGACGCCATGAACACTGAAGCTTTCTTT